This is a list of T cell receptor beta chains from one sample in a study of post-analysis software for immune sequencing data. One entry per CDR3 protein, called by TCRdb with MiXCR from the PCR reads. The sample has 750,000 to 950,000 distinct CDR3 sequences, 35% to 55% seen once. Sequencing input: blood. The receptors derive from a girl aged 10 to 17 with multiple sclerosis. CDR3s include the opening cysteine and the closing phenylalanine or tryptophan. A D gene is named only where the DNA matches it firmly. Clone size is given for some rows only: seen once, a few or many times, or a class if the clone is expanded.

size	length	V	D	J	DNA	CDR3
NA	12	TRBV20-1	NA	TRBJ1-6	TGCAGTGCTAGGTTTGGGCATTCACCCCTCCACTTT	CSARFGHSPLHF
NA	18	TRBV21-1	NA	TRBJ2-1	TGTGCCAGCAGCAAACTACAACAACTAGCGGGAGTTACAAATGAGCAGTTCTTC	CASSKLQQLAGVTNEQFF
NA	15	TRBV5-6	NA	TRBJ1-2	TGTGCCAGCAGCTTGGACGCGGGATTCAACTATGGCTACACCTTC	CASSLDAGFNYGYTF
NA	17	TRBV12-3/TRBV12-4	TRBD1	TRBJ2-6	TGTGCCAGCAGTTTAAGACAGGGTAACTCTGGGGCCAACGTCCTGACTTTC	CASSLRQGNSGANVLTF
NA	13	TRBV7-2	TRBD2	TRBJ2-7	TGTGCCAGCAGCCGGGACTACTCCTACGAGCAGTACTTC	CASSRDYSYEQYF
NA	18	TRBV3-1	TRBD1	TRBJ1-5	TGTGCCAGCAGCCCCAGTGGGGGGACAGGGGCACCCAATCAGCCCCAGCATTTT	CASSPSGGTGAPNQPQHF
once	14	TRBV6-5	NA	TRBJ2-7	TGTGCCAGCAGTAGAACTAGTCTCTACGGAGAGCAGTACTTC	CASSRTSLYGEQYF
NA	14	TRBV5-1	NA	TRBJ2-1	TGCGCCAGTCATTACCGGGACTCCTCCAATGAGCAGTTCTTC	CASHYRDSSNEQFF
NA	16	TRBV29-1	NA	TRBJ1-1	TGCAGCGTCCAAGGCCAGGGAGGGATCGGGAACACTGAAGCTTTCTTT	CSVQGQGGIGNTEAFF
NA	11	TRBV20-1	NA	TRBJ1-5	TGCAGTGCTAGAGGTGTCCAGCCCCAGCATTTT	CSARGVQPQHF
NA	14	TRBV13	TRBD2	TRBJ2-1	TGTGCCAGCAGCTTGGGGAGGGCCAAGAATGAGCAGTTCTTC	CASSLGRAKNEQFF
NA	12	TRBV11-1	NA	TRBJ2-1	TGTGCCAGCACCCAGCCGTCGAGTGAGCAGTTCTTC	CASTQPSSEQFF
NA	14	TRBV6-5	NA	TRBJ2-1	TGTGCCAGCAGGACAGGATCCACTAGAAATGAGCAGTTCTTC	CASRTGSTRNEQFF
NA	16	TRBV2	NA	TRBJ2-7	TGTGCCAGCAGGGTTACCTACAGGGTGATTTCGGGCGAGCAGTACTTC	CASRVTYRVISGEQYF
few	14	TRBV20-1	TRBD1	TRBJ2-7	TGCAGTGCCCTCGGACAGGGAGAATCCTACGAGCAGTACTTC	CSALGQGESYEQYF
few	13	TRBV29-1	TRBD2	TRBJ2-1	TGCAGCGTTGTAGGAGCGGGAGGCAATGAGCAGTTCTTC	CSVVGAGGNEQFF
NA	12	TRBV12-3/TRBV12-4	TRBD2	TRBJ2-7	TGCGCCTCGGGGGGGCTGATGTACGAGCAGTACTTC	CASGGLMYEQYF
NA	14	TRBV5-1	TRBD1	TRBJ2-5	TGCGCCAGCAACCAGTACAGGGGAAGGGAGACCCAGTACTTC	CASNQYRGRETQYF
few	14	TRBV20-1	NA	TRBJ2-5	TGCAGTGCTCCCAACCGGGACAACAAGGAGACCCAGTACTTC	CSAPNRDNKETQYF
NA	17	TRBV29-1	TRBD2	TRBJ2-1	TGCAGCGTTGGAAGGGACGGACTAGCGGTTTTGGGTAATGAGCAGTTCTTC	CSVGRDGLAVLGNEQFF
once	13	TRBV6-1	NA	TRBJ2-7	TGTGCCCGCAGTGAGGGACGTCGAGGGGAGCAGTACTTC	CARSEGRRGEQYF
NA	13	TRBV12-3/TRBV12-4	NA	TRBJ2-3	TGTGCCAGCAGTGGACCGAACACAGATACGCAGTATTTT	CASSGPNTDTQYF
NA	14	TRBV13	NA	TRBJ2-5	TGTGCCAGCAGCTCCGAGAAGGGGCAAGAGACCCAGTACTTC	CASSSEKGQETQYF
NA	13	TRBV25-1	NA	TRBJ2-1	TGTGCCAGCAGTTCTACACCGATCCATGAGCAGTTCTTC	CASSSTPIHEQFF
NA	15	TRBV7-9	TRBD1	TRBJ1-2	TGTGCCAGCAGCTCTCCCGACAGGGCGTGGGATGGCTACACCTTC	CASSSPDRAWDGYTF
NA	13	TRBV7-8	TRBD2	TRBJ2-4	TGTGCCAGCAGGAAGCGGGGCGCTAACATTCAGTACTTC	CASRKRGANIQYF
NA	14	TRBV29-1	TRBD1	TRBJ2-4	TGCAGCGTTGAAGGGGGTCAGGGGGCGAACATTCAGTACTTC	CSVEGGQGANIQYF
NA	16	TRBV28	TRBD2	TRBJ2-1	TGTGCCAGCAGTTTCCCTCGACTAGCGGGGGACAATGAGCAGTTCTTC	CASSFPRLAGDNEQFF
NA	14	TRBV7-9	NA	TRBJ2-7	TGTGCCAGCAGCTTACTGCCGAGCTCCTACGAGCAGTACTTC	CASSLLPSSYEQYF
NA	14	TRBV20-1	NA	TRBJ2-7	TGCAGTGCTAGAGACCCGGGACCGGCATACGAGCAGTACTTC	CSARDPGPAYEQYF
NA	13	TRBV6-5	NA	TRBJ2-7	TGTGCCACCCAGGACTACCAGTCCTACGAGCAGTACTTC	CATQDYQSYEQYF
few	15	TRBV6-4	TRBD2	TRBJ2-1	TGTGCCAGCAGTGGCCTAGCGGGAGTGGGCAATGAGCAGTTCTTC	CASSGLAGVGNEQFF
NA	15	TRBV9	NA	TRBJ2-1	TGTGCCAGCGCCGGAGCTGGGAGCTCCTACAATGAGCAGTTCTTC	CASAGAGSSYNEQFF
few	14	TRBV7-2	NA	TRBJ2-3	TGTGCCAGCAGCTTAACTGGGACCCGAAATACGCAGTATTTT	CASSLTGTRNTQYF
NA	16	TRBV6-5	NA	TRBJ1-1	TGTGCCAGCAGTTACTCTTTCAGACCAGGGAACACTGAAGCTTTCTTT	CASSYSFRPGNTEAFF
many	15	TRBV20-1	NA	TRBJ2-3	TGCAGTGCTAGCCAGGTTCAGGGCCGGACAGATACGCAGTATTTT	CSASQVQGRTDTQYF
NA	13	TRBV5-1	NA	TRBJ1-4	TGCGCCAGCAGTGGGGAGAAGGATGAAAAACTGTTTTTT	CASSGEKDEKLFF
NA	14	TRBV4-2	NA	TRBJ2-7	TGTGCCAGCAGCCAAGGTTCGGCCGGGGACGAGCAGTACTTC	CASSQGSAGDEQYF
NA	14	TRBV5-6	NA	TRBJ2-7	TGTGCCAGCAGCTTGGTTTCCGCGGCAGGCGAGCAGTACTTC	CASSLVSAAGEQYF
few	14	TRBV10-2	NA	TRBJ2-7	TGCGCCAGCAGTGAATGGTTAGCTTCCTACGAGCAGTACTTC	CASSEWLASYEQYF
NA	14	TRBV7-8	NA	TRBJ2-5	TGTGCCAGCAGCTTCCAAGCGGTCCAAGAGACCCAGTACTTC	CASSFQAVQETQYF
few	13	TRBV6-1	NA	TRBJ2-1	TGTGCCAGCACCCGAGGGCCTGGTAATGAGCAGTTCTTC	CASTRGPGNEQFF
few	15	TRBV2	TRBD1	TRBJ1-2	TGTGCCAGCAGTGAGGAGACAGGGGGCAACTATGGCTACACCTTC	CASSEETGGNYGYTF
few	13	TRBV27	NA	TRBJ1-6	TGTGCCAGCAGTTGGTCAGGGAATTCACCCCTCCACTTT	CASSWSGNSPLHF
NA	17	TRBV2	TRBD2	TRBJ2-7	TGTGCCAGCAGTTCAGGACTAGCGGGAGGGGGAGTTGACGAGCAGTACTTC	CASSSGLAGGGVDEQYF
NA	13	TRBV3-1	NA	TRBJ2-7	TGTGCCAGCACCCAGGTTGGGGGGTACGAGCAGTACTTC	CASTQVGGYEQYF
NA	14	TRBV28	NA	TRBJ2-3	TGTGCCAGCAGTTTTCAGGGTTCAGCAGATACGCAGTATTTT	CASSFQGSADTQYF
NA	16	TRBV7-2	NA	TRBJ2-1	TGTGCCAGCAGCCGCTGGAGCCAGGAGCCATACAATGAGCAGTTCTTC	CASSRWSQEPYNEQFF
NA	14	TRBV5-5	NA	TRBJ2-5	TGTGCCAGCAGCTTGGATCCGGGAATAGAGACCCAGTACTTC	CASSLDPGIETQYF
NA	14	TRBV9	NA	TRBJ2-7	TGTGCCAGCAGCGTTTTAGCGACCACCTACGAGCAGTACTTC	CASSVLATTYEQYF
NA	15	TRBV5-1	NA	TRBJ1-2	TGCGCCAGCAGCTTATCGAGGCCAGGGATCTATGGCTACACCTTC	CASSLSRPGIYGYTF
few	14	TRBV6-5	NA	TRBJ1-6	TGTGCCAGCAGTTCCGACAGTCGGGGCCCCACCCTCCACTTT	CASSSDSRGPTLHF
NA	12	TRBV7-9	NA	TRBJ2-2	TGTGCCAGCAGCTTAGCATTCGGGGAGCTGTTTTTT	CASSLAFGELFF
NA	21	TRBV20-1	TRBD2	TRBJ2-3	TGCAGTGCTAGCCCCCACAAAGGTGGGACTAGCGGGAGGAGAGGGACAGATACGCAGTATTTT	CSASPHKGGTSGRRGTDTQYF
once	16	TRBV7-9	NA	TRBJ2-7	TGTGCCAGCAGCTCGACTTCAGGGTCGGGCTCCTACGAGCAGTACTTC	CASSSTSGSGSYEQYF
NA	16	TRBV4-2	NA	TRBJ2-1	TGTGCCAGCAGCCATAGGTTGGGCGGAGCCGGGAATGAGCAGTTCTTC	CASSHRLGGAGNEQFF
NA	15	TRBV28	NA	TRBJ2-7	TGTGCCAGCAGCGGGCAGGGGAAGAGGTCCTACGAGCAGTACTTC	CASSGQGKRSYEQYF